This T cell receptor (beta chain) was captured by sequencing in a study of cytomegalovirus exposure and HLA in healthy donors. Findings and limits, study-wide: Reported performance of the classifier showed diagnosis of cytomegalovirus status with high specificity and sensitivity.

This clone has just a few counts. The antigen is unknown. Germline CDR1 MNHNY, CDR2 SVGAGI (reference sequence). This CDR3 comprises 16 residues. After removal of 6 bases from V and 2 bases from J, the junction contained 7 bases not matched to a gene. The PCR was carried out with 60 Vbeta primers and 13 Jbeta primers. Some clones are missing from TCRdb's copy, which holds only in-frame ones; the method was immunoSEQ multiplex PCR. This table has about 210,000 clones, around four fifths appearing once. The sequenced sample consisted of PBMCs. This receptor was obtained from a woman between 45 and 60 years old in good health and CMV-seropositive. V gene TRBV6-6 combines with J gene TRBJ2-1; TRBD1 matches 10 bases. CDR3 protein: CASSHRGQGPYNEQFF. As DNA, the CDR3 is TGTGCCAGCAGCCACCGGGGACAGGGGCCCTACAATGAGCAGTTCTTC.